These T cell receptor beta chains were read from a single sample in a study of T cell repertoires in cytomegalovirus infection. TCRdb recomputed calls from the reads with MiXCR, one row per CDR3 protein. The sample has roughly 130,000 distinct CDR3 sequences; approximately 8.8% are singletons. Sequencing used PBMCs. The receptors originated from a human donor in good health (CMV status not recorded). Some clones in this sample may be carry-over from other donors' samples. The conserved cysteine and the conserved F or W are not part of the CDR3 here. D genes are given only for firm matches.

>TRBV2|TRBJ1-1|-
ARRIFSDTEAF
>TRBV6-5|TRBJ1-5|-
ASGRDSYNQPQH
>TRBV11-2|TRBJ2-1|TRBD2
ASSSGGTNNEQF
>TRBV7-9|TRBJ1-5|-
ASSLGTQPQH
>TRBV20-1|TRBJ2-7|-
SARDRQNSYEQY
>TRBV6-6|TRBJ2-2|TRBD2
ASRTTGGHTGELF
>TRBV20-1|TRBJ2-7|TRBD1
SATSQTGVYEQY
>TRBV6-2/TRBV6-3|TRBJ2-7|TRBD1
ASSLGQGTYEQY
>TRBV2|TRBJ2-7|TRBD2
ASSARAGESYEQY
>TRBV19|TRBJ1-2|TRBD1
ASSTLPGQRPYGYT
>TRBV4-2|TRBJ2-3|TRBD2
ASSQEVAGATRDTQY
>TRBV20-1|TRBJ2-2|-
SAQEPGTANTGELF
>TRBV7-3|TRBJ1-1|-
ASSPNAGDTEAF
>TRBV28|TRBJ2-7|-
ASSMTVYEQY
>TRBV28|TRBJ2-3|TRBD2
ASSPSGGRADTQY
>TRBV5-1|TRBJ1-1|-
ASSLVATSTEAF
>TRBV30|TRBJ2-7|-
AWSKTGSEQY
>TRBV20-1|TRBJ2-1|-
SARPPGGAYNEQF
>TRBV2|TRBJ2-2|-
ASSGAHRTGELF
>TRBV7-8|TRBJ2-2|-
ASSSDRNTGELF
>TRBV11-2|TRBJ2-3|-
ASQVWGADTQY
>TRBV6-1|TRBJ2-7|-
ASSLSLTYEQY
>TRBV7-2|TRBJ2-5|-
ASSRTAQETQY
>TRBV5-1|TRBJ2-7|TRBD1
ASSLAPTGYEQY
>TRBV6-6|TRBJ2-7|-
ASSLANEQY
>TRBV15|TRBJ1-1|-
ATSRDLRVTEAF
>TRBV20-1|TRBJ2-1|TRBD1
SASRPGAGTGMVEQF
>TRBV4-1|TRBJ1-1|-
ASSQGGNTEAF
>TRBV5-1|TRBJ1-5|-
ASSLEGAGNQPQH
>TRBV20-1|TRBJ2-3|-
SAARSWGTDTQY
>TRBV12-3/TRBV12-4|TRBJ2-1|-
ASSPTSGRYNEQF
>TRBV29-1|TRBJ2-1|-
SVTPGFRGNEQF
>TRBV9|TRBJ2-2|-
ASSVVGSGSNTGELF
>TRBV12-3/TRBV12-4|TRBJ1-6|-
ASSLEGTNSPLH
>TRBV4-1|TRBJ1-1|-
ASSPQGVMNTEAF
>TRBV7-6|TRBJ1-3|-
ASSLVAAGASSGNTIY
>TRBV29-1|TRBJ2-1|-
SAMDGHNEQF
>TRBV7-2|TRBJ2-5|TRBD1
ASSSRQGAMQETQY
>TRBV20-1|TRBJ2-3|TRBD1
SARESGQPTTRRGTDTQY
>TRBV15|TRBJ2-5|TRBD1
ATSREGQGETQY
>TRBV5-6|TRBJ2-2|-
ASSLFTTSWTGELF
>TRBV2|TRBJ2-7|-
ASSVVIQREQY
>TRBV3-1|TRBJ1-1|-
ASSQEGYATEAF
>TRBV20-1|TRBJ1-1|-
SAREDTVGTEAF
>TRBV20-1|TRBJ1-2|-
SARDQAGLGVYGYT
>TRBV7-2|TRBJ1-4|-
ASSPRPVGGTNEKLF
>TRBV2|TRBJ2-3|TRBD2
ASSDPGGSTDTQY
>TRBV3-1|TRBJ1-1|-
ASSQVQGAEAF
>TRBV11-2|TRBJ2-5|-
ASNLDSRETQY
>TRBV19|TRBJ2-2|-
ASSPWEGPGELF
>TRBV2|TRBJ1-5|-
ASTTGYSNQPQH
>TRBV4-2|TRBJ1-2|TRBD1
ASSQEGTGGPEGYT
>TRBV5-1|TRBJ2-1|-
ASSLEGGPNEQF
>TRBV28|TRBJ2-3|-
ASSPRGGLGDTQY
>TRBV11-2|TRBJ2-2|-
ASSQRGPNTGELF